This TCR beta chain was documented in a study of blood T cells in healthy people across ages. Together with a sample-barcoded 5' primer, a J-beta primer mix was included in a second PCR lasting about 7 to 12 cycles. Every cDNA molecule carried a tag from a template-switch adaptor bearing 12 random nucleotides. TCRdb independently ran MiXCR on the 5' RACE reads; one entry per CDR3 protein. The sample contains 550,000 to 700,000 distinct CDR3 sequences, 25% to 30% of which appear only once. This CDR3 has 15 residues. V was clipped by 0 bases and J by 1 base, with 9 bases between them. The germline CDR1 and CDR2 sequences are SGHTA and FQGNSA. Study-wide points: TCR beta diversity per million T cells fell roughly linearly with age. Long-lived donors had more naive CD4+ cells and higher diversity than aged donors.

To note about this clonotype: What it binds is unknown.

The sequenced sample was blood. The sequence was collected from a woman aged 70 to 79 in good health. The V gene is TRBV7-2, the J gene TRBJ2-5; TRBD2 is a possible D gene (5 bases). CDR3 sequence: CASSLARVGQETQYF. The DNA for the CDR3 is TGTGCCAGCAGCTTAGCGAGGGTAGGCCAAGAGACCCAGTACTTC.